The rows below give T cell receptor beta chains drawn from one sample of a study of Ad26.COV2.S vaccination and SARS-CoV-2 variants. Repertoires were generated with immunoSEQ multiplex PCR, while TCRdb's copy carries only in-frame clones and drops some. This table has 350,000 to 450,000 clones, 87% appearing once. The sequences come from peripheral blood, collected in a trial of Ad26.COV2.S vaccine versus placebo. Receptors originate from a person between 18 and 65 years old who received the Ad26.COV2.S COVID-19 vaccine or a placebo. Both conserved end residues are part of each CDR3. D genes are given only for firm matches. Expanded clones are given a class, and other clones once, few, many or no size at all.

V gene,clone size,D gene,CDR3 length,J gene,CDR3 protein,CDR3 DNA
TRBV2,.,TRBD1,17,TRBJ2-7,CASSEGLWDRVGEEQYF,TGTGCCAGCAGTGAAGGCCTGTGGGACAGGGTAGGTGAGGAGCAGTACTTC
TRBV11-3,.,TRBD1,15,TRBJ2-7,CASSLVGQGEYEQYF,TGTGCCAGCAGCTTAGTGGGGCAGGGGGAATACGAGCAGTACTTC
TRBV12-3/TRBV12-4,.,.,13,TRBJ2-5,CASSLLEGETQYF,TGTGCCAGCAGTTTATTAGAGGGAGAGACCCAGTACTTC
TRBV7-9,.,TRBD1,16,TRBJ1-5,CASSAGGQGAWQPQHF,TGTGCCAGCAGCGCGGGAGGACAGGGGGCTTGGCAGCCCCAGCATTTT
TRBV9,.,TRBD1,15,TRBJ2-7,CASSVADRGPHEQYF,TGTGCCAGCAGCGTAGCGGACAGGGGGCCGCACGAGCAGTACTTC
TRBV10-3,.,TRBD1,13,TRBJ1-6,CAIRGQSNSPLHF,TGTGCCATCAGGGGACAGAGTAATTCACCCCTCCACTTT
TRBV27,.,TRBD1,13,TRBJ2-7,CASSWTGAYEQYF,TGTGCCAGCAGCTGGACAGGTGCCTACGAGCAGTACTTC
TRBV6-2/TRBV6-3,.,TRBD1,16,TRBJ2-7,CASSYPRTGGKYEQYF,TGTGCCAGCAGTTACCCTCGGACAGGGGGCAAATACGAGCAGTACTTC
TRBV21-1,few,.,13,TRBJ1-2,CASSVKAGVCYTF,TGTGCCAGCAGCGTAAAGGCTGGCGTCTGCTACACCTTC
TRBV10-2,once,.,13,TRBJ1-2,CASKGGADYGYTF,TGCGCCAGCAAGGGGGGGGCTGACTATGGCTACACCTTC
TRBV29-1,.,.,15,TRBJ1-1,CSADSVFGENTEAFF,TGCAGCGCCGATAGTGTTTTCGGGGAGAACACTGAAGCTTTCTTT
TRBV27,.,.,15,TRBJ2-1,CASSFLDSSYNEQFF,TGTGCCAGCAGTTTTTTGGACAGCTCCTACAATGAGCAGTTCTTC
TRBV30,.,.,13,TRBJ1-6,CAWRVGDNSPLHF,TGTGCCTGGAGAGTAGGGGATAATTCACCCCTCCACTTT
TRBV13,.,.,13,TRBJ2-2,CASSLAGTGELFF,TGTGCCAGCAGCTTAGCCGGTACCGGGGAGCTGTTTTTT
TRBV7-2,.,TRBD1,15,TRBJ1-6,CASSSRRDRGSPLHF,TGTGCCAGCAGCTCTAGGCGGGACAGGGGATCACCCCTCCACTTT
TRBV4-3,.,.,13,TRBJ1-5,CASSLYSNQPQHF,TGCGCCAGCAGCCTATATAGCAATCAGCCCCAGCATTTT
TRBV5-6,.,.,12,TRBJ1-1,CASSIGMAEAFF,TGTGCCAGCAGCATCGGAATGGCTGAAGCTTTCTTT
TRBV7-9,.,.,15,TRBJ2-6,CASSRGVSGANVLTF,TGTGCCAGCAGCCGTGGGGTCTCTGGGGCCAACGTCCTGACTTTC
TRBV2,.,.,15,TRBJ1-1,CASSEGRTRNTEAFF,TGTGCCAGCAGTGAGGGCAGGACCAGGAACACTGAAGCTTTCTTT
TRBV2,.,TRBD1,15,TRBJ2-7,CASSPPGQGLYEQYF,TGTGCCAGCAGTCCTCCGGGACAGGGGCTCTACGAGCAGTACTTC